This T cell receptor beta chain was observed in a study of identical twins. This clonotype has just a few counts. A single record per CDR3 protein comes from TCRdb applying MiXCR to the 5' RACE reads. Of approximately 250,000 distinct CDR3 sequences listed, roughly 7.1% are singletons. CDR3 length: 13 residues. Looked up from germline, CDR1 is DFQATT and CDR2 is SNEGSKA (reference sequence). V shed 1 base and J shed 5 bases, with 9 bases lying between them. The same sample was also studied in work on T cells expressing NK-cell markers.

Sequenced material: CD8+ T cells sorted from blood. This sequence joins TRBV20-1 and TRBJ2-1; maybe TRBD1 (5 bases). The clonotype originates from a woman under 30 in good health. The CDR3, as DNA: TGCAGTGCTAGAGCCATAGGGGACAATGAGCAGTTCTTC. Its protein product is CSARAIGDNEQFF.